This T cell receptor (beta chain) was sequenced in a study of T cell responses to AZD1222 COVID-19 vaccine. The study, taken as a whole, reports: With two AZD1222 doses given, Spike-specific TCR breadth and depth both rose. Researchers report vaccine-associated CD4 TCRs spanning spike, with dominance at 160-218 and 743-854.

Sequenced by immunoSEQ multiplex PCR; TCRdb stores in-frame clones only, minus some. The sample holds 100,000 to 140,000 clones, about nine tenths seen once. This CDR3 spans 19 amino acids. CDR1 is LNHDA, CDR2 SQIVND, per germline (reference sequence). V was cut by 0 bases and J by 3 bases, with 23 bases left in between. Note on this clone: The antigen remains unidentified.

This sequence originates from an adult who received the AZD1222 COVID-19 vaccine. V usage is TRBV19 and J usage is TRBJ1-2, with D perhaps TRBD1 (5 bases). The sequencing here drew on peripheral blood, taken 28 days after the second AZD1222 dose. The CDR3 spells CASSIDPAGARGSHYGYTF. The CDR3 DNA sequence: TGTGCCAGTAGTATAGATCCCGCCGGGGCGCGGGGAAGTCACTATGGCTACACCTTC.